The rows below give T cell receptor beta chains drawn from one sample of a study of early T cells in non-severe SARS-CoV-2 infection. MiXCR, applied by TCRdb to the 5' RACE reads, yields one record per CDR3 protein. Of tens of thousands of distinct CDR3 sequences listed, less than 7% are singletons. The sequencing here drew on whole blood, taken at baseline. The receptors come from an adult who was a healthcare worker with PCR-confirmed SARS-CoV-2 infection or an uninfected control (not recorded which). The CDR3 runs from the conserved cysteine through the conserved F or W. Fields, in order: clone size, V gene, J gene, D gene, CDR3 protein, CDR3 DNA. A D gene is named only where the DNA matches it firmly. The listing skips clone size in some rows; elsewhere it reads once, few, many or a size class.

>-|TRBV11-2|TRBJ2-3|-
CASGRQTSTDTQYF
TGTGCCAGCGGAAGACAAACTAGCACAGATACGCAGTATTTT
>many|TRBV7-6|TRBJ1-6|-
CASSLNWDSPLHF
TGTGCCAGCAGCTTAAACTGGGATTCACCCCTCCACTTT
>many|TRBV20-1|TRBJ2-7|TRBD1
CSARDPGTGGGEQYF
TGCAGTGCTAGAGATCCCGGGACAGGGGGCGGCGAGCAGTACTTC
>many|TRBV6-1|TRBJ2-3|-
CASSENGRTADTQYF
TGTGCCAGCAGTGAAAATGGGAGGACCGCAGATACGCAGTATTTT
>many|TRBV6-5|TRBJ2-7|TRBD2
CASSYSFGLAGDEQYF
TGTGCCAGCAGTTACTCGTTTGGGCTAGCGGGTGACGAGCAGTACTTC
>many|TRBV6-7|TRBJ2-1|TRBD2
CASRKPVSGRANEQFF
TGTGCCAGCAGGAAACCCGTTAGCGGGAGGGCCAATGAGCAGTTCTTC
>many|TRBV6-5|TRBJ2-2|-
CASSYFPGKGNTGELFF
TGTGCCAGCAGTTACTTCCCCGGGAAGGGGAACACCGGGGAGCTGTTTTTT
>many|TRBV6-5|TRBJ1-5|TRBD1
CASSPYRGGQPQHF
TGTGCCAGCAGTCCCTACAGGGGAGGGCAGCCCCAGCATTTT
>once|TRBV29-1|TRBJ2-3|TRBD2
CSVGAGVDTQYF
TGCAGCGTTGGAGCGGGAGTAGATACGCAGTATTTT
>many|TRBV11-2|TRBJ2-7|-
CASSYPDLYNAYEQYF
TGTGCCAGCAGCTACCCAGACTTGTATAACGCCTACGAGCAGTACTTC
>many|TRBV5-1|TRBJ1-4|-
CASSLGPGGEKLFF
TGCGCCAGCAGCTTGGGGCCTGGTGGTGAAAAACTGTTTTTT
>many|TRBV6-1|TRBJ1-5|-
CASSGTVIYQPQHF
TGTGCCAGCAGTGGGACAGTAATATATCAGCCCCAGCATTTT
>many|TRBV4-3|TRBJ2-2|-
CASRPGAGELFF
TGCGCCAGCAGGCCAGGAGCCGGGGAGCTGTTTTTT
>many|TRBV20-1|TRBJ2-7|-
CSAQGQVHEQYF
TGCAGTGCCCAGGGGCAGGTCCACGAGCAGTACTTC
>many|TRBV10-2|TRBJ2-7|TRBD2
CASILVAGGVDEQYF
TGCGCCAGCATCTTGGTTGCGGGAGGGGTCGACGAGCAGTACTTC
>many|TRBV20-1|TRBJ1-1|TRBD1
CSARGTGRLLTEAFF
TGCAGTGCTAGAGGGACAGGGAGACTTTTAACTGAAGCTTTCTTT
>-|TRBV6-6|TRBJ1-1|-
CASSYGGPHRPEAFF
TGTGCCAGCAGTTACGGGGGTCCGCATCGTCCTGAAGCTTTCTTT
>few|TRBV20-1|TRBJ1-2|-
CSASGNVINYGYTF
TGCAGTGCTAGTGGCAATGTTATTAACTATGGCTACACCTTC
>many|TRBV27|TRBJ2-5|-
CASKSGGGAFEETQYF
TGTGCCAGCAAAAGTGGAGGGGGCGCATTCGAAGAGACCCAGTACTTC
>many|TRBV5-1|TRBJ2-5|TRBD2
CASSLVPSGRETQYF
TGCGCCAGCAGCTTGGTACCTAGCGGGAGAGAGACCCAGTACTTC
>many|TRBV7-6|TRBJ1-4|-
CASSLTAVNEKLFF
TGTGCCAGCAGCTTAACGGCAGTTAATGAAAAACTGTTTTTT
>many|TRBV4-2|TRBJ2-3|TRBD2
CASSRARGTSGSDTQYF
TGTGCCAGCAGCCGAGCCCGCGGGACTAGCGGGAGCGATACGCAGTATTTT
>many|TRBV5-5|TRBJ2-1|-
CASSFAPADVKNEQFF
TGTGCCAGCAGCTTCGCCCCGGCGGATGTAAAGAATGAGCAGTTCTTC
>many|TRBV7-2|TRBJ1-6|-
CASKLENRYSPLHF
TGTGCCAGCAAGTTGGAAAACCGCTATTCACCCCTCCACTTT
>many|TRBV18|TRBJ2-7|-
CASSPVNSYEQYF
TGTGCCAGCTCACCAGTAAATTCCTACGAGCAGTACTTC
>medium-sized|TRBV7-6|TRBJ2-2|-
CASSQDEAGELFF
TGTGCCAGCAGCCAGGACGAGGCCGGGGAGCTGTTTTTT
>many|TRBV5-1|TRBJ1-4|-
CASSLGGSLNEKLFF
TGCGCCAGCAGCTTGGGCGGCAGTTTAAATGAAAAACTGTTTTTT
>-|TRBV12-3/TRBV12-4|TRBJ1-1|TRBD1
CASSPGTGGGTEAFF
TGTGCCAGCAGCCCTGGGACAGGGGGGGGGACTGAAGCTTTCTTT
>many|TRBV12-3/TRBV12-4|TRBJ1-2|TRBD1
CASSMLRTGMNYGYTF
TGTGCCAGCAGTATGCTGCGGACAGGGATGAACTATGGCTACACCTTC
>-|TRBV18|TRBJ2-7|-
CASSLQEGPYEQYF
TGTGCCAGCTCCCTCCAGGAGGGGCCCTACGAGCAGTACTTC
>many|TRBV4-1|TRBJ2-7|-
CASSQGHLPDYEQYF
TGCGCCAGCAGCCAAGGTCATTTACCCGACTACGAGCAGTACTTC
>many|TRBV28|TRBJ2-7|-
CASRGFLSYEQYF
TGTGCCAGCAGGGGATTTCTATCCTACGAGCAGTACTTC
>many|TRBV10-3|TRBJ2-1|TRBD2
CAISGRLARSSYNEQFF
TGTGCCATCAGTGGGAGACTAGCGAGAAGCTCCTACAATGAGCAGTTCTTC
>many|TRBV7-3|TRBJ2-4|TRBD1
CASSSGTGGSIQYF
TGTGCCAGCAGCTCCGGGACAGGGGGTAGCATTCAGTACTTC
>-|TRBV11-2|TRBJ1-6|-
CASSLVVWNSPLHF
TGTGCCAGCAGCTTAGTGGTGTGGAATTCACCCCTCCACTTT
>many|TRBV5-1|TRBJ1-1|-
CASSPDTKGGAFF
TGCGCCAGCAGCCCAGACACTAAAGGGGGAGCTTTCTTT
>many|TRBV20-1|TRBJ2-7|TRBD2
CSASGRLLYEQYF
TGCAGTGCTAGCGGGAGGCTTCTCTACGAGCAGTACTTC
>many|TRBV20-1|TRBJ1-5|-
CSASPAYNQPQHF
TGCAGTGCTAGTCCGGCGTACAATCAGCCCCAGCATTTT
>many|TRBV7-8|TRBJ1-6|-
CASSLARLNSPLHF
TGTGCCAGCAGCTTAGCGCGCCTAAATTCACCCCTCCACTTT
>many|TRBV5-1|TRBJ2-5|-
CASSPGTGGYQETQYF
TGCGCCAGCAGCCCAGGGACGGGCGGTTACCAAGAGACCCAGTACTTC
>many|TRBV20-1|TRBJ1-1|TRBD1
CSALGRGQAFF
TGCAGTGCCCTGGGCAGGGGGCAAGCTTTCTTT
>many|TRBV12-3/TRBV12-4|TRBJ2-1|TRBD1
CASRKTGSPYNEQFF
TGTGCCAGCAGGAAGACAGGGTCCCCCTACAATGAGCAGTTCTTC
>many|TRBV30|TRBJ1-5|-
CAWRGTLGPQHF
TGTGCCTGGAGGGGTACGTTGGGGCCCCAGCATTTT
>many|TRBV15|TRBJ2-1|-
CATSRDRAGSGEQFF
TGTGCCACCAGCAGAGATCGGGCAGGCAGTGGTGAGCAGTTCTTC